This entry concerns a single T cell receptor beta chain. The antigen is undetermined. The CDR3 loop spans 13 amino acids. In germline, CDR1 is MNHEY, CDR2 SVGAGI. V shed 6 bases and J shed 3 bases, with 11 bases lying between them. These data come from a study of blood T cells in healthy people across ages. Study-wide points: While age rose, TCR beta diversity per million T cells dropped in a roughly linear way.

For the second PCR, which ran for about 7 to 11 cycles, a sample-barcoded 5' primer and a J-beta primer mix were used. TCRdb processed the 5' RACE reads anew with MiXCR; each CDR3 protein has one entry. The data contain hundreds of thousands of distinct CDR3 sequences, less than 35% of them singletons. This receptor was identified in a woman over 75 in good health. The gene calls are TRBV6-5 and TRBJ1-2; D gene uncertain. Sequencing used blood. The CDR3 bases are TGTGCCAGCAGCCCGCAGAATCACTATGGCTACACCTTC. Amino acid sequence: CASSPQNHYGYTF.